This TCR beta chain emerged from a study of cytomegalovirus exposure and HLA in healthy donors. Study overall: The use of the same platform for the approximately 130 validation repertoires and the roughly 670 first-cohort repertoires was reported by a later analysis.

There are 14 residues in the CDR3. With 5 bases clipped from V and 3 bases from J, the junction kept 4 bases outside the gene matches. Germline CDR1 KGHSH, CDR2 LQKENI. Comment on this clone: Its antigen is still unknown.

Produced via immunoSEQ multiplex PCR; TCRdb's table is partial and in-frame only. The table records 150,000 or so clones, about 88% of them present only once. Regarding the study as a whole: The study recorded about 160 TCR beta chains that were cytomegalovirus-associated. Reports described diagnosis of cytomegalovirus status by the classifier as highly specific and sensitive. The tendency of first-cohort TCR clusters to co-occur in the 120 validation repertoires was identified by a subsequent analysis.

This rearrangement joins TRBV18 to TRBJ1-2, with 9 nucleotides matching TRBD1. The specimen was PBMCs. This clonotype was sampled from a young woman in good health and CMV-seropositive. The CDR3 sequence is CASSNRGLDYGYTF. The CDR3 DNA reads as TGTGCCAGCTCAAACAGGGGGCTTGACTATGGCTACACCTTC.